The next 15 T cell receptor beta chains were all read from a single sample in a study of cytomegalovirus exposure and HLA in healthy donors (dated by TCRdb to about 2017). Library prep was done by the immunoSEQ multiplex PCR assay. The multiplex PCR relied on a mix of 60 forward primers for TCR Vbeta segments and 13 reverse primers for TCR Jbeta segments. Not all clones reach the TCRdb copy of this immuneACCESS table, which keeps in-frame sequences only. Checked studies attribute under half of the gap to unresolved V genes and leave the rest unexplained. The sample table holds approximately 73,000 clones, of which 75% were seen once. The top ten clones comprise 9.5% to 15% of the sample. The material sequenced was PBMCs. The source is a man between 70 and 80 years old in good health and CMV-seronegative.

The rearrangement uses TRBV6-5 and TRBJ2-3, with D possibly being TRBD1 (6 bases). Trimming shortened V by 2 bases and J by 2 bases, and 11 bases separated the two germline ends. CDR3 length: 15 amino acids. Looked up from germline, CDR1 is MNHEY and CDR2 is SVGAGI. CDR3 DNA: TGTGCCAGCAGTTACGGGGGCTCAGTCACAGATACGCAGTATTTT. Translating gives CASSYGGSVTDTQYF.

The rearrangement links TRBV4-3 to TRBJ2-2; TRBD1 matches at 9 bases. Germline lookup yields CDR1 LGHNA and CDR2 YSLEER. After removal of 3 bases from V and 4 bases from J, the junction contained 6 bases not matched to a gene. This CDR3 has 16 amino acids. CDR3 sequence: CASSQGTGTGTGELFF. In DNA, the CDR3 is TGCGCCAGCAGCCAGGGGACAGGGACGGGCACCGGGGAGCTGTTTTTT.

J is TRBJ1-2 and V is TRBV14; D unresolved. V lost 5 bases and J 0 bases, leaving 10 bases between the germline ends. CDR1 is SGHDN, CDR2 FVKESK, per germline. CDR3 length: 14 amino acids. CDR3 loop: CASSYAGSNYGYTF. CDR3 DNA sequence: TGTGCCAGCAGCTATGCGGGGTCTAACTATGGCTACACCTTC.

The chain joins TRBV11-1 to TRBJ2-3; D is unclear. CDR3 length equals 14 residues. The V gene's germline CDR1 is SGHAT and CDR2 FQDESV (reference sequence). Trimming took off 0 bases at V and 0 bases at J, with 4 bases between the two ends. CDR3 nucleotide sequence: TGTGCCAGCAGCTTAGCGCGAAGCACAGATACGCAGTATTTT. This sequence encodes CASSLARSTDTQYF.

The rearrangement joins TRBV28 to TRBJ1-1; D unresolved. The CDR3 consists of 16 residues. Trimming removed 7 bases from V and 2 bases from J, with 20 bases in between. Germline CDR1 is MDHEN and CDR2 is SYDVKM. The CDR3, as DNA: TGTGCCAGCATCCGTAGCCTTCGAGCGGGTAACACTGAAGCTTTCTTT. Encoded protein: CASIRSLRAGNTEAFF.

The chain recombines TRBV11-3 with TRBJ2-2; tentatively, D is TRBD1 (6 bases). Germline V gene sequence: CDR1 SGHNT, CDR2 YENEEA. Between the trimmed V and J ends, which lost 4 bases and 5 bases, there was a span of 11 bases. The CDR3 has 14 amino acids. CDR3 residues: CASSSGTRTGELFF. The CDR3 bases are TGTGCCAGCAGCTCCGGGACACGAACCGGGGAGCTGTTTTTT.

This clone was detected a few times. This chain connects TRBV5-6 to TRBJ1-6; no clear D gene. Germline assignment: CDR1 SGHDT and CDR2 YYEEEE. CDR3 length: 15 amino acids. With 6 bases removed from V and 9 bases from J, the gap between germline ends came to 19 bases. The CDR3, as DNA: TGTGCCAGCACCATTCGGCAGGTGGGCACTTCACCCCTCCACTTT. It specifies CASTIRQVGTSPLHF.

The J gene is TRBJ1-2, the V gene TRBV18; 11 nucleotides align to TRBD1. The CDR3 length is 14 residues. Looked up from germline, CDR1 is KGHSH and CDR2 is LQKENI. Trimming took 5 bases from V and 4 from J; bases not matched to a gene: 3. CDR3 in amino acids: CASSGQGAGYGYTF. Written as DNA, the CDR3 is TGTGCCAGCTCAGGACAGGGGGCAGGCTATGGCTACACCTTC. The full variable domain, completed using reference TRBV18 and TRBJ1-2, is NAGVMQNPRHLVRRRGQEARLRCSPMKGHSHVYWYRQLPEEGLKFMVYLQKENIIDESGMPKERFSAEFPKEGPSILRIQQVVRGDSAAYFCASSGQGAGYGYTFGSGTRLTVV.

This clone was picked up one time. This sequence joins TRBV25-1 and TRBJ2-3; TRBD2 agrees at 10 bases. This CDR3 is built from 15 residues. Germline V gene sequence: CDR1 MGHDK, CDR2 SYGVNS. After removal of 5 bases from V and 2 bases from J, the junction contained 4 bases not matched to a gene. DNA for the CDR3: TGTGCCAGCAGTCCTAGCGGGGGATACACAGATACGCAGTATTTT. It specifies CASSPSGGYTDTQYF.

The chain uses TRBV6-1 and TRBJ1-1; tentatively, D is TRBD1 (5 bases). This CDR3 contains 18 residues. V was cut by 2 bases and J by 0 bases, with 19 bases left in between. Germline values: CDR1 MNHNS, CDR2 SASEGT. The CDR3 sequence is CASSELPAGNPMNTEAFF. Here the CDR3 DNA reads TGTGCCAGCAGTGAATTACCAGCAGGGAACCCAATGAACACTGAAGCTTTCTTT.

Here the CDR3 DNA reads TGCGCCAGCAGCCCATCCCCTGGGAGGGGGATCTACTCTGGGGCCAACGTCCTGACTTTC. It codes for CASSPSPGRGIYSGANVLTF. The chain links TRBV4-3 to TRBJ2-6; a weak D match, TRBD2 (7 bases). This CDR3 spans 20 amino acids. V lost 4 bases to trimming and J lost 0 bases, with 22 bases between them. Germline V gene data show CDR1 as LGHNA and CDR2 as YSLEER.

This chain links TRBV6-5 with TRBJ2-7; D is possibly TRBD1 (5 bases). In germline, CDR1 is MNHEY, CDR2 SVGAGI. V shed 5 bases and J shed 0 bases, with 14 bases lying between them. The CDR3 is made up of 15 amino acids. CDR3 bases: TGTGCCAGCAGTCGTACGACAGTACTCTCCTACGAGCAGTACTTC. Translation gives CASSRTTVLSYEQYF.

V is TRBV11-2 and J is TRBJ2-5, with a tentative D call TRBD2 (6 bases). CDR3 size: 10 residues. CDR1 is SGHAT, CDR2 FQNNGV, per germline. V lost 4 bases and J lost 9, with 6 bases in between. The CDR3 bases are TGTGCCAGCAGCTCGGGGGCCCAGTACTTC. Encoded protein: CASSSGAQYF.

V is TRBV28 and J is TRBJ1-2; TRBD1 matches at 7 bases. With 7 bases clipped from V and 8 bases from J, the junction kept 10 bases outside the gene matches. In germline, CDR1 is MDHEN, CDR2 SYDVKM. CDR3 size: 13 residues. The CDR3 region has the DNA TGTGCCAGCAACTTTGACAGGGCTGAGGGCTACACCTTC. Translated: CASNFDRAEGYTF.

This clone has only a few counts. The chain uses TRBV7-9 and TRBJ2-3; the match to TRBD1 covers 9 bases. The V gene end was trimmed by 4 bases and the J gene end by 9 bases; junction bases not matched to a gene: 5. The germline V gene encodes CDR1 SEHNR and CDR2 FQNEAQ (reference sequence). The CDR3 extends over 13 amino acids. Here the CDR3 DNA reads TGTGCCAGCAGCTCGTGGGACAGGGAGACGCAGTATTTT. Its protein is CASSSWDRETQYF.